This is a list of T cell receptor beta chains from one sample in a study of T cells after yellow fever vaccination. TCRdb independently ran MiXCR on the 5' RACE reads; one entry per CDR3 protein. In the table there are some 320,000 distinct CDR3 sequences, about 10% of which are singletons. This sample comprised CD4+ T cells sorted from PBMCs, obtained 5 days after the yellow fever booster vaccination. The source of these receptors is a man between 18 and 29 years old who received the YFV17D yellow fever vaccine. Both conserved end residues are part of each CDR3. The D gene is left open where the match is weak. Size tells how often a clone was seen (once, few, many) or the class of an expanded clone, and some rows leave it out.

v_call,cdr3_length,j_call,d_call,clone_size,cdr3_aa,cdr3_nt
TRBV10-3,16,TRBJ1-1,NA,few,CAISANVGGPNTEAFF,TGTGCCATCAGTGCTAATGTCGGGGGCCCGAACACTGAAGCTTTCTTT
TRBV9,18,TRBJ2-3,TRBD2,few,CASSVGASGGAEARTQYF,TGTGCCAGCAGCGTAGGGGCTAGCGGGGGGGCCGAGGCAAGGACGCAGTATTTT
TRBV9,16,TRBJ2-3,TRBD2,NA,CASSRGLAGFPDTQYF,TGTGCCAGCAGCCGGGGACTAGCGGGGTTCCCAGATACGCAGTATTTT
TRBV7-2,15,TRBJ1-2,NA,few,CASSLALGDPYGYTF,TGTGCCAGCAGCTTAGCGCTTGGGGATCCCTATGGCTACACCTTC
TRBV6-5,16,TRBJ1-2,TRBD1,few,CASSWGPTGNNYGYTF,TGTGCCAGCAGTTGGGGACCGACAGGGAATAACTATGGCTACACCTTC
TRBV27,13,TRBJ1-2,NA,NA,CASSRTVLYGYTF,TGTGCCAGCAGTCGGACGGTCCTCTATGGCTACACCTTC
TRBV5-1,16,TRBJ1-3,NA,many,CASSLSPQSSGNTIYF,TGCGCCAGCAGCTTGTCACCGCAGAGCTCTGGAAACACCATATATTTT
TRBV5-1,14,TRBJ1-5,NA,NA,CASSMGMGNQPQHF,TGCGCCTCCTCCATGGGGATGGGCAATCAGCCCCAGCATTTT
TRBV7-6,15,TRBJ1-1,NA,few,CASSSMEGLNTEAFF,TGTGCCAGCAGCTCCATGGAGGGGTTGAACACTGAAGCTTTCTTT
TRBV19,18,TRBJ2-1,TRBD2,NA,CASSRVGLAGTSYNEQFF,TGTGCCAGTAGTCGAGTGGGACTAGCGGGGACATCCTACAATGAGCAGTTCTTC
TRBV20-1,15,TRBJ2-1,NA,NA,CSAMRGNAGQDEQFF,TGCAGTGCTATGAGGGGAAATGCGGGGCAAGATGAGCAGTTCTTC
TRBV4-1,15,TRBJ2-5,NA,few,CASSHRLEIRKTQYF,TGCGCCAGCAGCCACCGCTTAGAAATCAGAAAGACCCAGTACTTC
TRBV7-3,15,TRBJ2-1,NA,many,CASSPKAQGSGEQFF,TGTGCCAGCAGCCCGAAGGCCCAGGGGTCGGGTGAGCAGTTCTTC
TRBV20-1,13,TRBJ2-4,NA,few,CSGDKGNPNIQYF,TGCAGTGGAGACAAGGGGAATCCGAACATTCAGTACTTC
TRBV27,14,TRBJ2-2,NA,many,CASGFRYSTGELFF,TGTGCCAGTGGGTTTAGGTATTCGACCGGGGAGCTGTTTTTT
TRBV4-3,14,TRBJ1-1,NA,few,CASSQEVWDTEAFF,TGCGCCAGCAGCCAAGAGGTTTGGGACACTGAAGCTTTCTTT
TRBV10-3,13,TRBJ2-2,NA,NA,CATGARDTGELFF,TGTGCCACGGGTGCGAGGGACACCGGGGAGCTGTTTTTT
TRBV9,14,TRBJ2-5,TRBD1,few,CASSVGDRAETQYF,TGTGCCAGCAGCGTAGGGGACAGGGCGGAGACCCAGTACTTC
TRBV11-2,16,TRBJ2-1,NA,few,CASSLLWGNFHNEQFF,TGTGCCAGCAGCCTATTATGGGGCAATTTCCACAATGAGCAGTTCTTC
TRBV4-3,17,TRBJ1-6,NA,many,CASSQEPPGSYNSPLHF,TGCGCCAGCAGCCAAGAGCCTCCAGGCTCCTATAATTCACCCCTCCACTTT
TRBV5-1,15,TRBJ2-2,TRBD1,few,CASSSGTGSTGELFF,TGCGCCAGCAGCTCCGGGACAGGGTCCACCGGGGAGCTGTTTTTT
TRBV20-1,17,TRBJ2-3,TRBD2,NA,CSAASLTSGGPTDTQYF,TGCAGTGCTGCGTCCCTTACTAGCGGGGGACCCACAGATACGCAGTATTTT
TRBV18,14,TRBJ2-7,TRBD1,few,CASSLSKSRDRKLF,TGTGCCAGCTCACTCTCCAAGTCTCGGGACAGAAAACTCTTC
TRBV9,16,TRBJ1-3,NA,NA,CASSVDAHLSGNTIYF,TGTGCCAGCAGCGTAGATGCACATCTCTCTGGAAACACCATATATTTT
TRBV29-1,13,TRBJ1-2,TRBD1,few,CSVGQGAIYGYTF,TGCAGCGTTGGGCAGGGGGCAATCTATGGCTACACCTTC
TRBV11-2,13,TRBJ1-1,NA,NA,CASSLGQLVEAFF,TGTGCCAGCAGCTTAGGCCAGCTCGTTGAAGCTTTCTTT
TRBV20-1,15,TRBJ2-5,TRBD1,NA,CSAERRQGVQETQYF,TGCAGTGCCGAGAGGCGACAGGGGGTTCAAGAGACCCAGTACTTC
TRBV2,13,TRBJ2-2,NA,few,CASSVSGAGELFF,TGTGCCAGCAGTGTGTCGGGGGCCGGGGAGCTGTTTTTT
TRBV5-1,13,TRBJ1-2,NA,many,CASSLGPNYGYTF,TGCGCCAGCAGCTTGGGGCCGAACTATGGCTACACCTTC
TRBV4-3,14,TRBJ1-1,NA,NA,CASSRREGGSEAFF,TGCGCCAGCAGCCGGCGAGAGGGCGGCAGCGAAGCTTTCTTT
TRBV12-3/TRBV12-4,15,TRBJ1-1,NA,few,CASSSGTSGYTKAFF,TGTGCCAGCAGTTCCGGGACATCCGGATATACTAAGGCTTTCTTT
TRBV6-1,15,TRBJ2-6,NA,NA,CASSSQGPGANVLTF,TGTGCCAGCAGTTCACAGGGCCCTGGGGCCAACGTCCTGACTTTC
TRBV7-2,16,TRBJ2-5,TRBD2,few,CASSLGRGGEEETQYF,TGTGCCAGCAGCTTAGGCCGCGGGGGGGAGGAAGAGACCCAGTACTTC
TRBV24-1,13,TRBJ2-3,NA,few,CATNEGSTDTQYF,TGTGCCACCAATGAGGGGAGCACAGATACGCAGTATTTT
TRBV27,14,TRBJ2-5,NA,many,CASSFADSRETQYF,TGTGCCAGCAGTTTCGCGGACAGTAGAGAGACCCAGTACTTC
TRBV5-1,14,TRBJ2-3,NA,NA,CASSLDRPLDTQYF,TGCGCCAGCAGCTTGGATCGGCCCCTAGATACGCAGTATTTT
TRBV14,14,TRBJ2-1,NA,NA,CASSPRLGAYEQFF,TGTGCCAGCAGCCCGCGACTGGGGGCCTATGAGCAGTTCTTC
TRBV5-1,18,TRBJ2-2,TRBD1,many,CARFRQGKGIRNTGELFF,TGCGCCAGGTTCCGACAGGGAAAAGGAATCCGGAACACCGGGGAGCTGTTTTTT
TRBV20-1,12,TRBJ2-5,TRBD1,NA,CSAGTDQETQYF,TGCAGTGCTGGGACAGATCAAGAGACCCAGTACTTC
TRBV4-1,15,TRBJ1-5,NA,few,CASSLGAALVQPQHF,TGCGCCAGCAGCCTTGGGGCCGCTCTGGTTCAGCCCCAGCATTTT
TRBV6-6,19,TRBJ2-1,TRBD2,many,CASSSGLAGGLLLVDEQFF,TGTGCCAGCAGTTCCGGACTAGCGGGGGGGCTTCTCCTTGTCGATGAGCAGTTCTTC
TRBV4-2,17,TRBJ2-3,TRBD2,many,CASSHLLAGGHPDTQYF,TGTGCCAGCAGCCACCTACTAGCGGGGGGCCACCCAGATACGCAGTATTTT
TRBV19,13,TRBJ1-2,NA,few,CASTGGDNYGYTF,TGTGCCAGCACCGGAGGGGACAACTATGGCTACACCTTC
TRBV10-3,13,TRBJ1-2,TRBD1,NA,CAISEPGGFGYTF,TGTGCCATCAGTGAGCCAGGGGGCTTTGGCTACACCTTC
TRBV4-1,13,TRBJ2-5,NA,many,CASSRGGRETQYF,TGCGCCAGCAGCCGAGGGGGGAGGGAGACCCAGTACTTC